This record covers a single T cell receptor (beta chain). Its antigen is unknown. It has no much larger one-base neighbor in the sample; base qualities were not kept. Sequencing instrument: Illumina HiSeq 1500. TCRdb reprocessed the public reads (quality trimming at Q25 with fastp, clone calling with MiXCR) and kept in-frame beta chains. Under each unique CDR3 protein, matching rows form one entry showing the most common genes and DNA. A total of about half a million distinct CDR3 sequences appear in this sample, around a third of them only once. The ten most abundant clones make up about 17% of the sample. The CDR3 spans 14 residues, from the cysteine through the phenylalanine. The DNA shown is the 42-base CDR3, in frame from base 1. V is clipped by 3 bases and J by 3 bases, and the sequence between their germline boundaries is 11 bases long. Taken from the germline V gene (reference sequence), the CDR1 and CDR2 loops are LNHNV and YYDKDF.

The sample belongs to a study of T cell repertoires in cytomegalovirus infection (dated by TCRdb to 2018 to 2020). With respect to the entire study: The peptide stimulations were aimed at well-studied HLA-B-restricted epitopes as well as recently identified HLA-C-restricted CMV epitopes, whose presentation resists viral immunomodulation. Donor HLA type was relevant to the analysis, as public TCR beta signatures indicated carriage of CMV infection together with the matching HLA type.

The sample's treatment or condition label, decoded: in vitro stimulation with specific CMV peptide epitopes to enrich CMV-specific T cells. The paper as a whole reports these results and caveats: The ex vivo response was dominated by HLA-C-restricted CMV-specific TCR beta clonotypes, and the single most frequent clonotype in two of eight donors was supplied by these HLA-C-restricted clonotypes. In both this cohort and an independent roughly 330-donor cohort, the cumulative frequency of public TCR beta family members distinguished carriers of CMV infection plus the relevant HLA type.

The material sequenced was cultured PBMCs, taken from culture after CMV antigen stimulation. The receptor chain draws on TRBV15 and TRBJ1-2, with the D gene too uncertain to name. The clonotype comes from a human donor in good health (CMV status not recorded). Some clones in this sample may be carry-over from other donors' samples. The nucleotide sequence reads as follows: TGTGCCACCAGCAGGATAGGAGCCTACTATGGCTACACCTTC. Its translation reads: CATSRIGAYYGYTF.